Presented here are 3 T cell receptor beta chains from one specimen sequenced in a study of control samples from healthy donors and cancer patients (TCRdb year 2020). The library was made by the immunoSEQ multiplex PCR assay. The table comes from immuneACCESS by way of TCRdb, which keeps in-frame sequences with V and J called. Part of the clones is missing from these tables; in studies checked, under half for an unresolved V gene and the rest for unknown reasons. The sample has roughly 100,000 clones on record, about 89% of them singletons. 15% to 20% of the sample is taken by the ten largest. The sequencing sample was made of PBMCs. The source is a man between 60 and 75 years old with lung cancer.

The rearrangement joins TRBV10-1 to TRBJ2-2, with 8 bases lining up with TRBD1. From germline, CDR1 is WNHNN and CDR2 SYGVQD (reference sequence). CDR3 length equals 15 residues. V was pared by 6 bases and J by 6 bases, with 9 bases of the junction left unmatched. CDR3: CASSRGAGGSGELFF. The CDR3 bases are TGCGCCAGCAGCAGGGGGGCAGGGGGCTCCGGGGAGCTGTTTTTT.

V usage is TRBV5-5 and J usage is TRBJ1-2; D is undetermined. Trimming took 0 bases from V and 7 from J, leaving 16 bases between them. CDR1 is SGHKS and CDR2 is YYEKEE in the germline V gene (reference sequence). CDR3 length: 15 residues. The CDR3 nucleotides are TGTGCCAGCAGCTTGGTGGGCTCGACTTATAGTGGCTACACCTTC. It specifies CASSLVGSTYSGYTF.

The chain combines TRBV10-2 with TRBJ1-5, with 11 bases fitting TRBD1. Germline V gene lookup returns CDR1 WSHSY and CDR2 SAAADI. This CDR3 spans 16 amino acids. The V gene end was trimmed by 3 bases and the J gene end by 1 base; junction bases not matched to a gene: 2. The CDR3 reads CASSDGDRGSNQPQHF. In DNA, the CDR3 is TGCGCCAGCAGTGACGGGGACAGGGGGAGCAATCAGCCCCAGCATTTT.